This T cell receptor (beta chain) was sequenced in a study of glioma-infiltrating T cells. About this clonotype: This CDR3 fails to terminate in the conserved phenylalanine or tryptophan, so it likely reflects a read error.

TCR alpha and beta CDR3 regions were amplified from RNA using iRepertoire nested multiplex PCR. One entry per CDR3 protein results from TCRdb running MiXCR on the multiplex PCR reads. Of approximately 190,000 distinct CDR3 sequences listed, about 32% are singletons. The CDR3 has 14 residues. Germline CDR1 and CDR2: MNHEY and SVGAGI. V shed 5 bases and J shed 1 base, with 11 bases lying between them. The receptor was isolated from a human donor with low-grade glioma or glioblastoma, undergoing nonglioma brain surgery, or in good health (not recorded which). Material: glioma tissue, nonneoplastic brain tissue, or PBMCs (not recorded which). The rearrangement uses TRBV6-5 and TRBJ1-1; D gene uncertain. CDR3 region: CASSPRRGNTEAFL. CDR3 nucleotide sequence: TGTGCCAGCAGTCCCCGACGGGGGAACACTGAAGCTTTCCTT.